The clone carrying this TCR beta chain has at least ten counts. Antigen unknown. This sample is part of a study of CD8 T cells in ankylosing spondylitis. Findings and limits, study-wide: Certain motif variants had earlier been reported in reactive arthritis synovial fluid and blood. The authors found the disease-linked clones to be CD8+ and relatively rare in peripheral blood. There was reportedly significant enrichment of clones that were disease-linked in matched ankylosing spondylitis synovial fluid. Fewer than ten highly homologous variants made up a TCR beta motif, and this motif appeared characteristic of ankylosing spondylitis blood.

Molecular-barcoded quantitative 5'-RACE produced these TCR beta libraries. TCRdb analysed the 5' RACE reads with MiXCR anew, one entry per CDR3 protein. In the table there are 700,000 to 850,000 distinct CDR3 sequences, 10% to 15% of which are singletons. V lost 6 bases to trimming and J lost 4 bases, with 12 bases between them. This CDR3 spans 12 amino acids. Germline lookup yields CDR1 SQVTM and CDR2 ANQGSEA. This sequence joins TRBV29-1 and TRBJ2-5; D might be TRBD2 (5 bases). The specimen was blood, either unsorted or a sorted T cell fraction (not recorded which). This clonotype was sampled from a male donor with ankylosing spondylitis. The CDR3 DNA reads as TGCAGCGTAGCGAGGGCCGGAGAGACCCAGTACTTC. Translation: CSVARAGETQYF.